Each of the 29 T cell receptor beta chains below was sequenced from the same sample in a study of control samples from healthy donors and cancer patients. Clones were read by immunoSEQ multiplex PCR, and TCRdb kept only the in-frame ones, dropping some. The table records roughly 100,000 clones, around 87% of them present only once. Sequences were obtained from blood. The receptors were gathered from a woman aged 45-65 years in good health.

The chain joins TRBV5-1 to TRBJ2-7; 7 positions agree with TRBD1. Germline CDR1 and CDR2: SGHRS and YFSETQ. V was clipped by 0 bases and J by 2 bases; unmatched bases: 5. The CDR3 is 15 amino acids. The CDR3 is CASSLDWGQPYEQYF. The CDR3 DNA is TGCGCCAGCAGCTTGGACTGGGGACAGCCCTACGAGCAGTACTTC.

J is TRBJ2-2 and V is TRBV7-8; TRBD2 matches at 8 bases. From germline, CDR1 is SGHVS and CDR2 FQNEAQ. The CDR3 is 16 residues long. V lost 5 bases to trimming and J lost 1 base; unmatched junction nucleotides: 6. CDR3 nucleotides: TGTGCCAGCAGCCCCCGGACTAGCCGGAACACCGGGGAGCTGTTTTTT. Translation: CASSPRTSRNTGELFF. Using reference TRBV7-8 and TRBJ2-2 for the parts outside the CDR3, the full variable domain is GAGVSQSPRYKVAKRGQDVALRCDPISGHVSLFWYQQALGQGPEFLTYFQNEAQLDKSGLPSDRFFAERPEGSVSTLKIQRTQQEDSAVYLCASSPRTSRNTGELFFGEGSRLTVL.

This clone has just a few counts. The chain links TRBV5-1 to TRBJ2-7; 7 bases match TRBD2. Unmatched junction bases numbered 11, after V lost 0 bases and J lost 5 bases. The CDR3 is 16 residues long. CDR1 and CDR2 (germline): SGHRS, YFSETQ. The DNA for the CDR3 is TGCGCCAGCAGCTTGGGATGGGGGAGGGCCGTGGACGAGCAGTACTTC. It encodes CASSLGWGRAVDEQYF.

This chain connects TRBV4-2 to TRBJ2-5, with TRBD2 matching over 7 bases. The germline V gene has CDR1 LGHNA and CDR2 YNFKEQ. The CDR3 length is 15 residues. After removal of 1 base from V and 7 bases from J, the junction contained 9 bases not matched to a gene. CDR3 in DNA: TGTGCCAGCAGCCAAGGCGATTCAGGGAGGGGGACCCAGTACTTC. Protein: CASSQGDSGRGTQYF.

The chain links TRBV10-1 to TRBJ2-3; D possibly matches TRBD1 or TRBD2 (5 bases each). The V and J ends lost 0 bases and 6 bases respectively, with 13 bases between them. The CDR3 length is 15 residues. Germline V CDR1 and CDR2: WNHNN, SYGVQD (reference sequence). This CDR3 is CASSESTRGDDTQYF. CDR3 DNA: TGCGCCAGCAGTGAGTCGACTCGAGGGGATGATACGCAGTATTTT.

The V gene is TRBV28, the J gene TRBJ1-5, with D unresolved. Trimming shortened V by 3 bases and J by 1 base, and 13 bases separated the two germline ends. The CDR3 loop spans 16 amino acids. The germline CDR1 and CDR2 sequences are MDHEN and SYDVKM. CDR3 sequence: CASSLVRTSSNQPQHF. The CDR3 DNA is TGTGCCAGCAGTTTGGTCAGGACCTCGAGCAATCAGCCCCAGCATTTT.

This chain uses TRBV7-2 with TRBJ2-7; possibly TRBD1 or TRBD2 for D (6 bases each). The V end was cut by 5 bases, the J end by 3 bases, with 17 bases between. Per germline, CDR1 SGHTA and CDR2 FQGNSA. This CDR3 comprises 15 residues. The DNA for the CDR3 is TGTGCCAGCAGCCCGCCCGGGGGCGCAATCTACGAGCAGTACTTC. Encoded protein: CASSPPGGAIYEQYF.

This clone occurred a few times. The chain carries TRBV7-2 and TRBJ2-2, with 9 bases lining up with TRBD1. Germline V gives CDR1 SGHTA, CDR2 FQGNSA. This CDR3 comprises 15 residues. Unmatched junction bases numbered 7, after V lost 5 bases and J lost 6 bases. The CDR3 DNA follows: TGTGCCAGCAGCCCAACAGGGGGCCGGGCCGGGGAGCTGTTTTTT. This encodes CASSPTGGRAGELFF.

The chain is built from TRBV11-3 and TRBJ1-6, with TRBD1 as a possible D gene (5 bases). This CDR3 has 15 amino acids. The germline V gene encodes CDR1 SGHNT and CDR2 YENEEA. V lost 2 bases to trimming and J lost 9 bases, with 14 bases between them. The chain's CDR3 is CASSLSPRGGSPLHF. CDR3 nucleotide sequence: TGTGCCAGCAGCTTATCCCCCCGGGGGGGTTCACCCCTCCACTTT.

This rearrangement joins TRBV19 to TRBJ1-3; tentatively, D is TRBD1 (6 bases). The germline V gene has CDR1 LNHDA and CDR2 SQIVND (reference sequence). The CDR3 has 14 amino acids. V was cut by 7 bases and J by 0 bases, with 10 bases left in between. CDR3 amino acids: CASMGANSGNTIYF. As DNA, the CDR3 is TGTGCCAGTATGGGGGCGAACTCTGGAAACACCATATATTTT. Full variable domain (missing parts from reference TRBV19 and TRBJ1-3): DGGITQSPKYLFRKEGQNVTLSCEQNLNHDAMYWYRQDPGQGLRLIYYSQIVNDFQKGDIAEGYSVSREKKESFPLTVTSAQKNPTAFYLCASMGANSGNTIYFGEGSWLTVV.

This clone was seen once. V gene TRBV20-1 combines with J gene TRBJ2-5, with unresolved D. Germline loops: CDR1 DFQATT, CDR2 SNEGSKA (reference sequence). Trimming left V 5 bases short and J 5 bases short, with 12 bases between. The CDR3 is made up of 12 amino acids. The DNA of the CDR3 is TGCAGTGCTGGTGGTACAGCGGAGACCCAGTACTTC. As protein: CSAGGTAETQYF.

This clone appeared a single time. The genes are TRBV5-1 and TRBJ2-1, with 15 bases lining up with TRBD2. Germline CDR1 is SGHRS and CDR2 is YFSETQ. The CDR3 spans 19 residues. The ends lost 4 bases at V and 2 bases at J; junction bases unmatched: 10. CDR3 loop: CASSMGLAGGRLTYNEQFF. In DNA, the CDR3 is TGCGCCAGCAGCATGGGACTAGCGGGGGGCCGCCTGACCTACAATGAGCAGTTCTTC.

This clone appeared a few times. CDR3 region: CASGGTAGVETQYF. As DNA, the CDR3 is TGTGCCAGCGGGGGTACGGCGGGAGTAGAGACCCAGTACTTC. The V and J genes are TRBV5-5 and TRBJ2-5; 7 positions agree with TRBD2. J was trimmed by 4 bases and V by 7 bases; bases with no gene match: 10. This CDR3 spans 14 amino acids. The V gene's germline CDR1 is SGHKS and CDR2 YYEKEE (reference sequence).

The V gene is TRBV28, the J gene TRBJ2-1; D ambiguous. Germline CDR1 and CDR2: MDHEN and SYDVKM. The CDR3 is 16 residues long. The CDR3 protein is CTTVPYRPSSYNEQFF. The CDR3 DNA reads TGTACTACCGTCCCCTATAGGCCTAGCTCCTACAATGAGCAGTTCTTC.

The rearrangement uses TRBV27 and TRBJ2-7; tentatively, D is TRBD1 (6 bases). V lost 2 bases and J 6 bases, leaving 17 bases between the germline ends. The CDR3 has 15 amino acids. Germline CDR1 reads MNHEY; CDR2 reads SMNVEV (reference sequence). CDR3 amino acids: CASSLAVGAPGEQYF. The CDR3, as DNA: TGTGCCAGCAGTTTAGCAGTGGGGGCCCCGGGCGAGCAGTACTTC.

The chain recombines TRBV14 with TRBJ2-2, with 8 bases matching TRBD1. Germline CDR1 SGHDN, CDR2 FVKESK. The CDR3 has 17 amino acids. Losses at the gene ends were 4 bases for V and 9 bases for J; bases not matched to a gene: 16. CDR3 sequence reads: CASSLNPGQEGLRELFF. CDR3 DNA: TGTGCCAGCAGCCTAAACCCGGGACAGGAGGGACTCCGGGAGCTGTTTTTT.

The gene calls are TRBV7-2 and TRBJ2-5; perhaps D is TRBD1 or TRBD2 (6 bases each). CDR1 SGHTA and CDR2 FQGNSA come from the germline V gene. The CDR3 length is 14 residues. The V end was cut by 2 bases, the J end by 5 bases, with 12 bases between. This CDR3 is CASSLSGGQETQYF. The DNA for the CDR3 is TGTGCCAGCAGCTTATCCGGGGGCCAGGAGACCCAGTACTTC.

The CDR3 nucleotides are TGTGCCAGCAGTCGTGGGCCACCCAGGGGGACAGACCAAGAGACCCAGTACTTC. Its protein is CASSRGPPRGTDQETQYF. This chain links TRBV7-2 with TRBJ2-5; 7 bases align to TRBD1. The V and J ends lost 6 bases and 0 bases, in that order; junction bases with no gene match: 16. CDR1 and CDR2 from the germline V gene are SGHTA and FQGNSA. The length of the CDR3 is 18 residues.

The CDR3 protein is CASSQPVERYAQYF. The DNA of the CDR3 is TGTGCCAGCAGCCAACCGGTAGAGAGGTATGCGCAGTATTTT. The gene calls are TRBV3-1 (or the pseudogene TRBV3-2) and TRBJ2-3, with no clear D. Germline assignment: CDR1 LGHDT and CDR2 YNNKEL (reference sequence). CDR3 length: 14 residues. V lost 2 bases and J lost 10, with 16 bases in between.

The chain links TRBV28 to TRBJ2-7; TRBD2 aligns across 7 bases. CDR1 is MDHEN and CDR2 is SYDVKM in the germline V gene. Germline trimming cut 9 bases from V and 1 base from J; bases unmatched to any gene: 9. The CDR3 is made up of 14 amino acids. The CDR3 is CASWGRGRSYEQYF. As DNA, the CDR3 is TGTGCCAGTTGGGGGAGGGGCAGGTCCTACGAGCAGTACTTC.

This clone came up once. The CDR3, as DNA: TGTGCCAGCAGCCCTCGACTAGGGGCGCAGTATTTT. Its translation: CASSPRLGAQYF. V is TRBV4-2 and J is TRBJ2-3; TRBD2 is a possible D gene (6 bases). Trimming took 4 bases from V and 10 from J, leaving 12 bases between them. The CDR3 totals 12 residues. CDR1 and CDR2 from the germline V gene are LGHNA and YNFKEQ.

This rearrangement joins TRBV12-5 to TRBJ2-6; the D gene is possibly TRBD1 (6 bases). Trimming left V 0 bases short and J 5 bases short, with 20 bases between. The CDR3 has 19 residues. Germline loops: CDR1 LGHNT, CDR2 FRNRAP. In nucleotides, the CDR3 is TGTGCTAGTGGTTTGGTACGATTACAGGGCAAATCGTGGGCCAACGTCCTGACTTTC. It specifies CASGLVRLQGKSWANVLTF.

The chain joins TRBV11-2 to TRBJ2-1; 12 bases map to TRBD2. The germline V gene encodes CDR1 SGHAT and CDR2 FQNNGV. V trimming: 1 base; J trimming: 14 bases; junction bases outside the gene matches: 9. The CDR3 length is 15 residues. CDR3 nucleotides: TGTGCCAGCAGCTTAGGACTAGCGGGGGCTTTAGGGAAGTTCTTC. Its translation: CASSLGLAGALGKFF. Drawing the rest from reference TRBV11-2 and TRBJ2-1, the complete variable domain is EAGVAQSPRYKIIEKRQSVAFWCNPISGHATLYWYQQILGQGPKLLIQFQNNGVVDDSQLPKDRFSAERLKGVDSTLKIQPAKLEDSAVYLCASSLGLAGALGKFFGPGTRLTVL.

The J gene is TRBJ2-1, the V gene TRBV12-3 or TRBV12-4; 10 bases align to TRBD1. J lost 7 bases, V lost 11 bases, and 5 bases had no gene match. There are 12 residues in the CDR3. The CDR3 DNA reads TGTGCCGGGGGACAGGGGTTAAATGAGCAGTTCTTC. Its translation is CAGGQGLNEQFF.

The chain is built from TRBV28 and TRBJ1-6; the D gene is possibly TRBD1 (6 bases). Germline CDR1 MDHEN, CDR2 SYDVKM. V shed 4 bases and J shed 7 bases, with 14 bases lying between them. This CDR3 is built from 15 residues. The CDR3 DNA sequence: TGTGCCAGCAGTTCGCTGACAGGAAACAATTCACCCCTCCACTTT. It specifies CASSSLTGNNSPLHF.

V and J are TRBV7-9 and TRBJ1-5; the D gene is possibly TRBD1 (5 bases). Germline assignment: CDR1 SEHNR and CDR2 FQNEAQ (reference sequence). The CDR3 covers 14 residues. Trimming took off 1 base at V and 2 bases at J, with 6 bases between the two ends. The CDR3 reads CASSLGGGNQPQHF. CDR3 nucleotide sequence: TGTGCCAGCAGCTTAGGGGGGGGCAATCAGCCCCAGCATTTT.

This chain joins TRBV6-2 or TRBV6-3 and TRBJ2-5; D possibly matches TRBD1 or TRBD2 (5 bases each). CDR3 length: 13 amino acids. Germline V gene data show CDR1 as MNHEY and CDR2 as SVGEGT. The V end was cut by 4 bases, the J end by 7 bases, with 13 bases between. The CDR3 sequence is CASSSGTPGTQYF. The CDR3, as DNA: TGTGCCAGCAGTTCCGGGACCCCAGGGACCCAGTACTTC.

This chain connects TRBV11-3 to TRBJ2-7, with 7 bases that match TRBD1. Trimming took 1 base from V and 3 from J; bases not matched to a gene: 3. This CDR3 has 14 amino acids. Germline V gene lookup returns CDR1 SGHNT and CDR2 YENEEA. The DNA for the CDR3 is TGTGCCAGCAGCTTAGGGACAGGAGGCTACGAGCAGTACTTC. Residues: CASSLGTGGYEQYF.

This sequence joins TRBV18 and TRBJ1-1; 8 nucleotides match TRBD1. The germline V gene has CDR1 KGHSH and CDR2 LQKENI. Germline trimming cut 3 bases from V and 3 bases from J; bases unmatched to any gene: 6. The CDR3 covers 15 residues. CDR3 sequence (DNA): TGTGCCAGCTCACCCGCCGCAGGGGGCTACACTGAAGCTTTCTTT. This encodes CASSPAAGGYTEAFF.